These 19 T cell receptor beta chains came from one sample sequenced in a study of shared clonotypes between healthy human individuals (dated by TCRdb to the early 2020s). Library preparation employed the immunoSEQ multiplex PCR assay. TCRdb retrieved this table from immuneACCESS and kept in-frame rearrangements only. Not all clones are present; in checked studies, unresolved V genes account for under half, and no reason is known for the remainder. This sample is represented by approximately 2.4 million clones; approximately 94% of them were singletons. The ten largest clones capture approximately 0.13% of the sample. The sample taken for sequencing was naive CD4+ T cells sorted from blood. What this sample's cell subset or site label stands for: CD45RA+ positively selected. These receptors came from a man between 18 and 29 years old in good health.

CDR3 protein: CASSPTAAETQYF. The CDR3 bases are TGTGCCAGCAGCCCCACCGCAGCGGAGACCCAGTACTTC. The rearrangement uses TRBV7-2 and TRBJ2-5; D gene unclear. The germline gives CDR1 SGHTA, CDR2 FQGNSA. Trimming stripped 5 bases from V and 5 bases from J, with 12 bases between. The length of the CDR3 is 13 residues.

J is TRBJ2-7 and V is TRBV7-2; D unresolved. The CDR3 extends over 11 amino acids. V dropped 5 bases and J dropped 9 bases, with 11 bases sitting between them. Per germline, CDR1 SGHTA and CDR2 FQGNSA. The CDR3 loop is CASSTGPGQYF. For the CDR3, the DNA is TGTGCCAGCAGCACCGGACCGGGGCAGTACTTC.

Concerning this clone itself: The same CDR3 also results from other DNA sequences found in this sample. This chain uses TRBV2 with TRBJ1-2; 8 bases fit TRBD1. Germline V gene data show CDR1 as SNHLY and CDR2 as FYNNEI. This CDR3 has 14 amino acids. The J segment lost 5 bases and the V segment lost 6 bases, leaving 8 bases of the junction unmatched. The CDR3 region has the DNA TGTGCCAGCAGACGCGGACAGGGAAATTATGGCTACACCTTC. Protein: CASRRGQGNYGYTF.

Only one count was recorded for this clone. J is TRBJ1-4 and V is TRBV7-9, with D tentatively TRBD1 (5 bases). Trimming took 5 bases from V and 14 from J, leaving 24 bases between them. The length of the CDR3 is 15 residues. CDR1 is SEHNR and CDR2 is FQNEAQ in the germline V gene (reference sequence). The CDR3, as DNA: TGTGCCAGCAGCCACAATCGTCAGGGCCACCAAAGGCTGTTTTTT. It translates to CASSHNRQGHQRLFF.

The V gene is TRBV21-1, the J gene TRBJ2-5; the table names TRBD1, a call not compared with the DNA. TRBV21-1 is a pseudogene. The CDR3 covers 12 residues. The CDR3 spells CASGTGGETQYF. Here the CDR3 DNA reads TGTGCCAGCGGGACAGGGGGCGAGACCCAGTACTTC.

CDR3 protein: CASSHEALALYEQYF. CDR3 DNA sequence: TGTGCCAGCAGCCACGAGGCTCTTGCCCTTTACGAGCAGTACTTC. V gene TRBV6-6 combines with J gene TRBJ2-7; no clear D. The CDR3 is 15 amino acids. The germline gives CDR1 MNHNY, CDR2 SVGAGI (reference sequence). Trimming left V 6 bases short and J 4 bases short, with 19 bases between.

This chain connects TRBV6-5 to TRBJ1-2, with a tentative D call TRBD1 (6 bases). This CDR3 is 13 amino acids long. V gave up 6 bases and J gave up 4 bases, with 12 bases separating them. Per the germline V gene, CDR1 is MNHEY and CDR2 is SVGAGI. The chain's CDR3 is CASRPGGPYGYTF. In DNA, the CDR3 is TGTGCCAGCAGGCCGGGGGGGCCCTATGGCTACACCTTC.

The V gene is TRBV5-4, the J gene TRBJ2-1; 9 bases line up with TRBD2. The ends lost 1 base at V and 4 bases at J; junction bases unmatched: 6. CDR1 and CDR2 (germline): SGHNT, YYREEE (reference sequence). This CDR3 is 16 amino acids long. CDR3 residues: CASSLNRLAAYNEQFF. The CDR3 DNA sequence: TGTGCCAGCAGCTTGAACAGACTAGCGGCTTACAATGAGCAGTTCTTC. Variable domain in full (rest from reference TRBV5-4 and TRBJ2-1): ETGVTQSPTHLIKTRGQQVTLRCSSQSGHNTVSWYQQALGQGPQFIFQYYREEENGRGNFPPRFSGLQFPNYSSELNVNALELDDSALYLCASSLNRLAAYNEQFFGPGTRLTVL.

The J gene is TRBJ2-7, the V gene TRBV7-9; D is perhaps TRBD1 or TRBD2 (5 bases each). Deletions cut 5 bases from V and 0 bases from J, with 17 bases between. The CDR3 is 16 residues long. Per the germline V gene, CDR1 is SEHNR and CDR2 is FQNEAQ (reference sequence). CDR3 region: CASSPLWVGTSYEQYF. CDR3 nucleotides: TGTGCCAGCAGCCCCTTATGGGTTGGGACCTCCTACGAGCAGTACTTC.

Note on this clone: The sample carries other DNA sequences with the same CDR3. This sequence joins TRBV18 and TRBJ2-5; no definite D call. Germline V lookup: CDR1 KGHSH, CDR2 LQKENI. The V gene lost 1 base and the J gene lost 1 base, with 7 bases spanning the gap. The CDR3 covers 14 residues. The DNA of the CDR3 is TGTGCCAGCTCACCACGTAACCTCCAAGAGACCCAGTACTTC. Protein sequence: CASSPRNLQETQYF.

The rearrangement links TRBV6-5 to TRBJ1-4; no clear D. The germline CDR1 and CDR2 sequences are MNHEY and SVGAGI. The CDR3 has 13 residues. Between the trimmed V and J ends, which lost 6 bases and 5 bases, there was a span of 10 bases. The CDR3 DNA reads as TGTGCCAGCAGGAGTCACACCAATGAAAAACTGTTTTTT. Translated: CASRSHTNEKLFF.

The rearrangement joins TRBV11-2 to TRBJ1-5, with TRBD1 identical over 10 bases. The V gene's germline CDR1 is SGHAT and CDR2 FQNNGV. CDR3 length: 15 residues. Trimming cost V 5 bases and J 6 bases; bases outside gene matches: 7. CDR3 DNA sequence: TGTGCCAGCAGCCCAGACAGGGGGCTATTTCAGCCCCAGCATTTT. Protein sequence: CASSPDRGLFQPQHF.

Note on this clone: Additional DNA sequences in this sample encode the identical CDR3. The rearrangement links TRBV5-4 to TRBJ2-1; D is ambiguous. The length of the CDR3 is 12 residues. With 0 bases removed from V and 9 bases from J, the gap between germline ends came to 7 bases. Germline CDR1 is SGHNT and CDR2 is YYREEE (reference sequence). The CDR3 nucleotides read TGTGCCAGCAGCTTGGACCGAGGTGAGCAGTTCTTC. Translation: CASSLDRGEQFF. The full variable domain, its missing parts supplied by reference TRBV5-4 and TRBJ2-1, is ETGVTQSPTHLIKTRGQQVTLRCSSQSGHNTVSWYQQALGQGPQFIFQYYREEENGRGNFPPRFSGLQFPNYSSELNVNALELDDSALYLCASSLDRGEQFFGPGTRLTVL.

This chain joins TRBV7-2 and TRBJ2-7, with 15 bases aligning to TRBD2. Looked up from germline, CDR1 is SGHTA and CDR2 is FQGNSA. V lost 5 bases, J lost 3 bases, and 8 bases stayed unmatched. This CDR3 region has 17 residues. The CDR3 DNA sequence: TGTGCCAGCAGCCGTGGGACTAGCGGGAGGATGGTCTACGAGCAGTACTTC. Translated, it gives CASSRGTSGRMVYEQYF. The full variable domain, completed using reference TRBV7-2 and TRBJ2-7, is GAGVSQSPSNKVTEKGKDVELRCDPISGHTALYWYRQSLGQGLEFLIYFQGNSAPDKSGLPSDRFSAERTGGSVSTLTIQRTQQEDSAVYLCASSRGTSGRMVYEQYFGPGTRLTVT.

In regard to this clone: The sample has other DNA sequences that encode this CDR3 too. This chain joins TRBV2 and TRBJ1-3; D uncertain. The V gene lost 3 bases and the J gene lost 0 bases, with 6 bases spanning the gap. The length of the CDR3 is 14 residues. Germline-derived CDR1 and CDR2 are SNHLY and FYNNEI. The DNA of the CDR3 is TGTGCCAGCAGTGAGTCAGTCTCTGGAAACACCATATATTTT. It yields the protein CASSESVSGNTIYF.

Here the CDR3 reads CASSLGGAAGGYEQYF. The CDR3 nucleotides are TGTGCCAGCAGTTTAGGTGGCGCAGCGGGGGGGTACGAGCAGTACTTC. V is TRBV28 and J is TRBJ2-7, with 10 bases matching TRBD2. Germline CDR1 is MDHEN and CDR2 is SYDVKM. Trimming at V came to 2 bases and at J to 4 bases, leaving 8 bases not matched to a gene. The CDR3 extends over 16 amino acids.

The V call is TRBV7-6, the J call TRBJ1-2, with no clear D. Germline CDR1 SGHVS, CDR2 FNYEAQ. Trimming left V 1 base short and J 1 base short, with 7 bases between. This CDR3 is 14 amino acids long. The CDR3 region is CASSLGSGNYGYTF. The CDR3 region has the DNA TGTGCCAGCAGCTTAGGATCGGGTAACTATGGCTACACCTTC.

The V call is TRBV19, the J call TRBJ2-3; TRBD2 matches 7 bases. Germline V gene data show CDR1 as LNHDA and CDR2 as SQIVND (reference sequence). Trimming cost V 5 bases and J 4 bases; bases outside gene matches: 12. This CDR3 has 16 amino acids. The DNA for the CDR3 is TGTGCCAGTAGTCCACTTGGGGGAGGGGTTTCAGATACGCAGTATTTT. Encoded protein: CASSPLGGGVSDTQYF.

The rearrangement joins TRBV6-6 to TRBJ1-6; D is unresolved. Looked up from germline, CDR1 is MNHNY and CDR2 is SVGAGI (reference sequence). This CDR3 region has 16 residues. V gave up 6 bases and J gave up 0 bases, with 12 bases separating them. In DNA form, the CDR3 reads TGTGCCAGCAGCCCACGGACCAGCTCCTATAATTCACCCCTCCACTTT. This gives the protein CASSPRTSSYNSPLHF.